A selection of T cell receptor beta chains follows, all from one sample in a study of T cells expressing NK-cell markers. TCRdb re-called the 5' RACE reads and shows each CDR3 protein once, DNA omitted. The listing records about 170,000 distinct CDR3 sequences. Sample: blood T cells: a sorted CD56 or NKG2C T cell subset, CD4+ or CD8+ T cells, or bulk PBMC T cells (not recorded which). Receptors were obtained from a man aged 18-69 years in good health. Both conserved end residues are part of each CDR3.

J	V	CDR3
TRBJ2-1	TRBV20-1	CSARARGQDYNEQFF
TRBJ2-1	TRBV13	CASSLGWRTASGQFF
TRBJ1-1	TRBV19	CASSIPTKMGTEAFF
TRBJ1-4	TRBV27	CASRLDRANEKLFF
TRBJ2-7	TRBV6-1	CASSGTGPKLYEQYF
TRBJ1-2	TRBV29-1	CSVPSQTGTDAYGYTF
TRBJ2-5	TRBV12-3/TRBV12-4	CASSDGTGQETQYF
TRBJ2-7	TRBV5-6	CASSSGYRGHEQYF
TRBJ2-1	TRBV20-1	CSARDRTDYNEQFF
TRBJ2-3	TRBV28	CATEDRVGFTDTQYF
TRBJ2-7	TRBV6-5	CASSSLGWGVDEQYF
TRBJ2-5	TRBV19	CASSIAAWGETQYF
TRBJ1-1	TRBV5-1	CASSVGTGRNTEAFF
TRBJ2-7	TRBV5-1	CASSLGSGGSYEQYF
TRBJ2-2	TRBV12-3/TRBV12-4	CASSLGIGREVVFPGELFF
TRBJ2-5	TRBV27	CASRTRSHLQETQYF
TRBJ2-7	TRBV5-5	CASSLEITFYEQYF
TRBJ1-1	TRBV29-1	CSVSHGGGSEAFF
TRBJ2-7	TRBV5-1	CASSLTSPNTYEQYF
TRBJ2-5	TRBV9	CASSAGTAYQETQYF
TRBJ2-1	TRBV28	CASSFSRGVVDEQFF
TRBJ2-7	TRBV10-3	CAISSNRLAGGHYEQYF
TRBJ2-3	TRBV4-1	CASSPRLLTGGRGALGTDTQYF
TRBJ2-7	TRBV7-6	CASSRDTTTYEQYF
TRBJ2-7	TRBV20-1	CSVQPLVTYEQYF
TRBJ2-5	TRBV2	CASSEEAGVETQYF
TRBJ2-3	TRBV7-8	CASSFPDTTDTQYF
TRBJ2-7	TRBV28	CASSLLASKEQYF
TRBJ2-5	TRBV6-2/TRBV6-3	CASSYSSGEVETQYF
TRBJ2-1	TRBV2	CASSELVGTQYNEQFF
TRBJ2-6	TRBV5-1	CASSLAGFSGANVLTF
TRBJ2-5	TRBV5-5	CASSRDRDQETQYF
TRBJ2-1	TRBV5-1	CASSSPRGKGSYNEQFF
TRBJ2-3	TRBV14	CASSQKMTDPSDTQYF
TRBJ2-7	TRBV6-1	CASSLHPYEQYF
TRBJ2-7	TRBV7-2	CASSSGLAGSLRHEQYF
TRBJ2-7	TRBV20-1	CSALAGGPEYF
TRBJ2-2	TRBV7-9	CASSWGGPNTGELFF
TRBJ1-3	TRBV5-4	CASSLDVGYSGNTIYF
TRBJ2-7	TRBV11-2	CASSSDSQSYEQYF
TRBJ2-7	TRBV12-3/TRBV12-4	CASSLVVGGLGSYEQYF
TRBJ2-7	TRBV14	CASSQVEETGYEQYF
TRBJ2-7	TRBV11-1	CASSTQDRTPYEQYF